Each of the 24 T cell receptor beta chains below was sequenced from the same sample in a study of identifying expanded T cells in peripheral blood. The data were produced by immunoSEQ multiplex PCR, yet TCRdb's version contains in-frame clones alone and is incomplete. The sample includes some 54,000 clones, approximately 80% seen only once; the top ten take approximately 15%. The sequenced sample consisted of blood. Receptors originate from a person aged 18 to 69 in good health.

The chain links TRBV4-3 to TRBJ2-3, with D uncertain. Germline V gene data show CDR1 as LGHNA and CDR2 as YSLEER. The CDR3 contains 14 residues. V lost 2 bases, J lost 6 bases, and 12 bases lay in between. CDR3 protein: CASSQRLGLDTQYF. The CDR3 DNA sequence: TGCGCCAGCAGCCAACGCCTAGGGTTGGATACGCAGTATTTT.

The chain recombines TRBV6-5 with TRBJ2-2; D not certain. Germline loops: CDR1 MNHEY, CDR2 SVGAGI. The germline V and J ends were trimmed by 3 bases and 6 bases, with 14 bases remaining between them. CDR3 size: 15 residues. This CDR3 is CASSYGHALAGELFF. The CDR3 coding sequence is TGTGCCAGCAGTTATGGTCACGCCCTCGCCGGGGAGCTGTTTTTT.

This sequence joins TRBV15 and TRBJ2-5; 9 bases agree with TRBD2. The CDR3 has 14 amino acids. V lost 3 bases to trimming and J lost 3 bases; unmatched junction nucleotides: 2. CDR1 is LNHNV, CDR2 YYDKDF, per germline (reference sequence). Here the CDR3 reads CATSSGGGEETQYF. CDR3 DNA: TGTGCCACCAGCAGCGGCGGGGGGGAAGAGACCCAGTACTTC.

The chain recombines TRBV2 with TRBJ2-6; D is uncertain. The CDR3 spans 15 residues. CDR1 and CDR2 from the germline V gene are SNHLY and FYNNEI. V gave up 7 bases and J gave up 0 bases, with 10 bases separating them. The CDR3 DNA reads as TGTGCCAGCACAGACCGGGTCTCTGGGGCCAACGTCCTGACTTTC. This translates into CASTDRVSGANVLTF.

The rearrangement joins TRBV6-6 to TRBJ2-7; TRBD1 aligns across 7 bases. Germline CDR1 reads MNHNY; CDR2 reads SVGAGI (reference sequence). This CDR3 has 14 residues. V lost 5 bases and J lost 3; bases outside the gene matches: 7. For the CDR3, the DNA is TGTGCCAGCAGTGGTAGACAGGGTAACTACGAGCAGTACTTC. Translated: CASSGRQGNYEQYF.

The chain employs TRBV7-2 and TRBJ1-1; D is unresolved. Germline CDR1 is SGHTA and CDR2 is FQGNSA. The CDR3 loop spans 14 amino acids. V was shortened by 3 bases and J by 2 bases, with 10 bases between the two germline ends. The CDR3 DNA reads TGTGCCAGCAGCTTGAGGCAGTATAACACTGAAGCTTTCTTT. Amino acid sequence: CASSLRQYNTEAFF.

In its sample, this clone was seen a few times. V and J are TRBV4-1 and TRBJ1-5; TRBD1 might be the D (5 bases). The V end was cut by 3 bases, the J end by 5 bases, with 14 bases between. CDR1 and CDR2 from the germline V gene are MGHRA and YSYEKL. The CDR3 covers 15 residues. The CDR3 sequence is CASSQGTGLDQPQHF. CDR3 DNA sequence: TGCGCCAGCAGCCAGGGGACGGGATTGGATCAGCCCCAGCATTTT.

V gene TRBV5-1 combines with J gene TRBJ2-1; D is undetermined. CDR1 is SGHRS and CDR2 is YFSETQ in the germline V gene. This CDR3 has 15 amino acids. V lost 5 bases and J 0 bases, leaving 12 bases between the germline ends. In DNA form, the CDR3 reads TGCGCCAGCAGTAATCCCCCGGGCTCCTACAATGAGCAGTTCTTC. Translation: CASSNPPGSYNEQFF.

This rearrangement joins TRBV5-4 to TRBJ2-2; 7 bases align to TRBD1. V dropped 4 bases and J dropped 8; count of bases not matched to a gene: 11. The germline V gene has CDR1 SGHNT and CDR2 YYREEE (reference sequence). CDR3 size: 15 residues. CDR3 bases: TGTGCCAGCAGCCCGGGACAGAGACATACTGGGGAGCTGTTTTTT. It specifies CASSPGQRHTGELFF.

CDR3 residues: CASSASGTTYNEQFF. The CDR3 DNA follows: TGTGCCAGCAGCGCCTCCGGGACTACCTACAATGAGCAGTTCTTC. V is TRBV9 and J is TRBJ2-1, with TRBD2 identical over 7 bases. V gave up 3 bases and J gave up 2 bases; unmatched junction bases: 5. Germline V gene lookup returns CDR1 SGDLS and CDR2 YYNGEE. The CDR3 covers 15 residues.

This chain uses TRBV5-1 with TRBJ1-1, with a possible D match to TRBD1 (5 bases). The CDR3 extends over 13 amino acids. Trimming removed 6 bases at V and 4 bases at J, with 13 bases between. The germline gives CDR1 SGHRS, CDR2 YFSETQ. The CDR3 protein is CASMTVRGTEAFF. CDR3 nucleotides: TGCGCCAGCATGACAGTTAGGGGCACTGAAGCTTTCTTT.

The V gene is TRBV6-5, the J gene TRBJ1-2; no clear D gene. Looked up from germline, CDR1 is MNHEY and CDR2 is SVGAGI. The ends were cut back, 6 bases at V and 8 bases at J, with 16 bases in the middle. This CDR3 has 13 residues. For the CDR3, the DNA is TGTGCCAGCAGCACTACGACCGGTAACGGCTACACCTTC. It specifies CASSTTTGNGYTF.

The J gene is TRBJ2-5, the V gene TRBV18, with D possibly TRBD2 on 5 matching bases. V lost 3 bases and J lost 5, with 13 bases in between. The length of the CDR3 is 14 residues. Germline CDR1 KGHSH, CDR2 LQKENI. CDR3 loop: CASSPQLGRETQYF. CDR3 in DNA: TGTGCCAGCTCACCTCAACTAGGGCGGGAGACCCAGTACTTC.

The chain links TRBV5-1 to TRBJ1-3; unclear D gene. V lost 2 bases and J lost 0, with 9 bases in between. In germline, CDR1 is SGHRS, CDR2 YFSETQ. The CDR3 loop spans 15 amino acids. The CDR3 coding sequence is TGCGCCAGCAGCTTCGACGGTTTCTCTGGAAACACCATATATTTT. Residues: CASSFDGFSGNTIYF. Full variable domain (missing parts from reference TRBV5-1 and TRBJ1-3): KAGVTQTPRYLIKTRGQQVTLSCSPISGHRSVSWYQQTPGQGLQFLFEYFSETQRNKGNFPGRFSGRQFSNSRSEMNVSTLELGDSALYLCASSFDGFSGNTIYFGEGSWLTVV.

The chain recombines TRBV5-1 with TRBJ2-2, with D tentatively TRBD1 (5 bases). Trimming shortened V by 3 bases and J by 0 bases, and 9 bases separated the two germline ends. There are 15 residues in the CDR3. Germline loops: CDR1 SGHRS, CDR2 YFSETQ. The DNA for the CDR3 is TGCGCCAGCAGCTCTGACAGAACGAACACCGGGGAGCTGTTTTTT. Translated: CASSSDRTNTGELFF.

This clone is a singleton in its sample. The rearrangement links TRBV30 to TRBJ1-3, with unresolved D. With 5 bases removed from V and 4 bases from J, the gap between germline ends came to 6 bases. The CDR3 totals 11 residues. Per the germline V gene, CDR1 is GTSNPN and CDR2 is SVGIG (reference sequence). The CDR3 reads CAWGRGNTIYF. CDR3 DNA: TGTGCCTGGGGACGGGGAAACACCATATATTTT.

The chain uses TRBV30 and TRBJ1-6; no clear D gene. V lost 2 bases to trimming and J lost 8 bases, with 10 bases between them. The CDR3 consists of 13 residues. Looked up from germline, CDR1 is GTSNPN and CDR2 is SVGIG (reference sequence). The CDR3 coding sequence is TGTGCCTGGAGTATCACTTTTGATTCACCCCTCCACTTT. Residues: CAWSITFDSPLHF. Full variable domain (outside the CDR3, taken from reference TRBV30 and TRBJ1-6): SQTIHQWPATLVQPVGSPLSLECTVEGTSNPNLYWYRQAAGRGLQLLFYSVGIGQISSEVPQNLSASRPQDRQFILSSKKLLLSDSGFYLCAWSITFDSPLHFGNGTRLTVT.

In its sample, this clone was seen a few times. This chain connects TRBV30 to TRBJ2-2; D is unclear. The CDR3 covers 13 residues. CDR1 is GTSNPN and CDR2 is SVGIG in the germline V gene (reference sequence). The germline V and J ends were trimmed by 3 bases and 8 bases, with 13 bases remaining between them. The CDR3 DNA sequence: TGTGCCTGGAGAAACCCACTCCCAGGGGAGCTGTTTTTT. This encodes CAWRNPLPGELFF.

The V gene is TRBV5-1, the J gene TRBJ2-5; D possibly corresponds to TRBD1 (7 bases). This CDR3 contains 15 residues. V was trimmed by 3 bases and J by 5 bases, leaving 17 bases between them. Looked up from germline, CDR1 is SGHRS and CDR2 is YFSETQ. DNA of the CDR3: TGCGCCAGCAGCTATAGCAGGGGGGACGGGGAGACCCAGTACTTC. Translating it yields CASSYSRGDGETQYF. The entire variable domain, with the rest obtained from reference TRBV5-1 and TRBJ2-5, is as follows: KAGVTQTPRYLIKTRGQQVTLSCSPISGHRSVSWYQQTPGQGLQFLFEYFSETQRNKGNFPGRFSGRQFSNSRSEMNVSTLELGDSALYLCASSYSRGDGETQYFGPGTRLLVL.

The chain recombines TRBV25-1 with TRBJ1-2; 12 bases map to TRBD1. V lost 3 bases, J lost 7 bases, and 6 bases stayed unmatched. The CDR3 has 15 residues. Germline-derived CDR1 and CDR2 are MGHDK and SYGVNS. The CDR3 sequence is CASSDSGTGGVGYTF. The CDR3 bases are TGTGCCAGCAGTGACTCCGGGACAGGGGGCGTTGGCTACACCTTC.

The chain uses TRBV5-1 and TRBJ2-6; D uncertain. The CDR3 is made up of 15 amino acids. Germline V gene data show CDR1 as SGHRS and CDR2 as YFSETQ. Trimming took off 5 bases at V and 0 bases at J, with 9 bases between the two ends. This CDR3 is CASSSDISGANVLTF. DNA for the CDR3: TGCGCCAGCAGTTCCGACATCTCTGGGGCCAACGTCCTGACTTTC.

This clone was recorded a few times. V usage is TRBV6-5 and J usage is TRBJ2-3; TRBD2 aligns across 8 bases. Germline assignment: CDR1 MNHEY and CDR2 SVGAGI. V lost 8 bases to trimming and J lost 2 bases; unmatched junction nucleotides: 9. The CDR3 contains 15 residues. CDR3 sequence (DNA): TGTGCCAGCTCGGAAGCGGGAGCCCCCACAGATACGCAGTATTTT. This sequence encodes CASSEAGAPTDTQYF.

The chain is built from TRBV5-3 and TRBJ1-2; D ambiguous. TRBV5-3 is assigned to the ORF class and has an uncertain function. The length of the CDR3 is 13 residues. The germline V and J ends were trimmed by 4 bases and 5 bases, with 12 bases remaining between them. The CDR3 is CARSPDGPYGYTF. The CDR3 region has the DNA TGTGCCAGAAGCCCTGACGGACCGTATGGCTACACCTTC.

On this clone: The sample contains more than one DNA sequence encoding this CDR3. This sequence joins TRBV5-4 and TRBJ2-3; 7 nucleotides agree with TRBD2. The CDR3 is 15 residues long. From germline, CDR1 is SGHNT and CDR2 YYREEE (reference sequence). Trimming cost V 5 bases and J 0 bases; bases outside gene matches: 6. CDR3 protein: CASRDQRGSTDTQYF. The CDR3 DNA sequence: TGTGCCAGCAGGGATCAGCGGGGAAGCACAGATACGCAGTATTTT. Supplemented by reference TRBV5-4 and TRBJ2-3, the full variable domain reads ETGVTQSPTHLIKTRGQQVTLRCSSQSGHNTVSWYQQALGQGPQFIFQYYREEENGRGNFPPRFSGLQFPNYSSELNVNALELDDSALYLCASRDQRGSTDTQYFGPGTRLTVL.